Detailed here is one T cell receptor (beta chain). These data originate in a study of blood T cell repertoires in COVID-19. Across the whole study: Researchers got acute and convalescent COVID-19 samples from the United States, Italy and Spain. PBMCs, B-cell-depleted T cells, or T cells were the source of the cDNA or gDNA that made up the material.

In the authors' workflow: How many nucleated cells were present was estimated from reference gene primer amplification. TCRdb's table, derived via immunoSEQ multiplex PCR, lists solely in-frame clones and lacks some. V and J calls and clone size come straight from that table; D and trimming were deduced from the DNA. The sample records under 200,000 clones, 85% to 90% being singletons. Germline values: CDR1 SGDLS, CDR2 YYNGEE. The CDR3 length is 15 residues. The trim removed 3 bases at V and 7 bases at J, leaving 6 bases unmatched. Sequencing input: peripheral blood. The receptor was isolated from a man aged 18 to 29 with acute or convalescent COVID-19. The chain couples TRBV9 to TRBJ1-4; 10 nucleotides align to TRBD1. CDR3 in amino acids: CASSGQGAMGEKLFF. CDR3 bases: TGTGCCAGCAGCGGACAGGGGGCAATGGGTGAAAAACTGTTTTTT.